This TCR beta chain was documented in a study of blood T cell repertoires in COVID-19. Measured with immunoSEQ multiplex PCR; TCRdb has only the in-frame clones, and not every one. This table has 130,000 or so clones, approximately 80% appearing once. Deletions cut 8 bases from V and 4 bases from J, with 15 bases between. Germline V gene lookup returns CDR1 SNHLY and CDR2 FYNNEI. This CDR3 region has 14 residues. Sequencing was performed on peripheral blood. The chain carries TRBV2 and TRBJ1-5, with D uncertain. The source is a woman aged 55-70 years with acute or convalescent COVID-19. The CDR3, as DNA: TGTGCCAGCGGCGTGGAAGCGATGAATCAGCCCCAGCATTTT. Translating gives CASGVEAMNQPQHF. The variable domain in full, with the rest retrieved from reference TRBV2 and TRBJ1-5, is EPEVTQTPSHQVTQMGQEVILRCVPISNHLYFYWYRQILGQKVEFLVSFYNNEISEKSEIFDDQFSVERPDGSNFTLKIRSTKLEDSAMYFCASGVEAMNQPQHFGDGTRLSIL.